The 13 T cell receptor beta chains reported below all come from one sample, sequenced in a study of blood T cell repertoires in COVID-19. Assay used: immunoSEQ multiplex PCR; TCRdb lists only in-frame clones, some missing. This table has a few hundred thousand clones, about 86% appearing once. The source material was PBMCs or T cells enriched from blood (not recorded which). Every receptor here comes from a woman in her thirties or forties with acute COVID-19.

V is TRBV7-2 and J is TRBJ2-3; D is unclear. The V end was cut by 3 bases, the J end by 1 base, with 8 bases between. CDR1 and CDR2 (germline): SGHTA, FQGNSA. The CDR3 contains 14 residues. The CDR3 DNA reads TGTGCCAGCAGCTTTAGAACAGGCACAGATACGCAGTATTTT. Its protein is CASSFRTGTDTQYF.

The CDR3 DNA is TGTGCCTGCGACCGTTTAGCGGGAGCCTACAATGAGCAGTTCTTC. Protein: CACDRLAGAYNEQFF. The chain joins TRBV30 to TRBJ2-1; 9 bases are shared with TRBD2. The germline V gene encodes CDR1 GTSNPN and CDR2 SVGIG (reference sequence). The CDR3 spans 15 residues. V lost 6 bases, J lost 2 bases, and 8 bases stayed unmatched.

This clone appeared once. The gene calls are TRBV27 and TRBJ2-7; maybe TRBD1 (6 bases). The germline V gene encodes CDR1 MNHEY and CDR2 SMNVEV (reference sequence). Trimming pared 3 bases from V and 5 bases from J, leaving 11 bases between. CDR3 length: 13 amino acids. CDR3 nucleotide sequence: TGTGCCAGCAGTTTGGGGGCAGGGGACGAGCAGTACTTC. Encoded protein: CASSLGAGDEQYF.

V usage is TRBV28 and J usage is TRBJ1-2; no definite D call. Per germline, CDR1 MDHEN and CDR2 SYDVKM. The CDR3 totals 15 residues. V was cut by 3 bases and J by 3 bases, with 14 bases left in between. The CDR3 here is CASSFPLRSYYGYTF. Written as DNA, the CDR3 is TGTGCCAGCAGTTTCCCCTTGAGGAGTTACTATGGCTACACCTTC.

The chain joins TRBV6-4 to TRBJ2-1, with TRBD2 matching 7 bases. The V gene's germline CDR1 is MRHNA and CDR2 SNTAGT. The CDR3 contains 15 residues. The V segment lost 4 bases and the J segment 10 bases; nucleotides outside the gene matches: 13. The CDR3, as DNA: TGTGCCAGCAGTGGGGGCCCCGGGAGGAGAACAGAGCAGTTCTTC. As protein: CASSGGPGRRTEQFF.

V and J are TRBV19 and TRBJ1-2; 7 bases map to TRBD1. Germline CDR1 and CDR2: LNHDA and SQIVND (reference sequence). The junction had 5 bases not matched to a gene; V was cut back by 5 bases and J by 5 bases. The length of the CDR3 is 13 residues. CDR3 amino acids: CASSPGTVYGYTF. The CDR3 bases are TGTGCCAGTAGTCCTGGGACAGTTTATGGCTACACCTTC.

This rearrangement joins TRBV4-3 to TRBJ2-7; 7 positions match TRBD2. Germline V gene lookup returns CDR1 LGHNA and CDR2 YSLEER. The V gene end was trimmed by 0 bases and the J gene end by 0 bases; junction bases not matched to a gene: 5. This CDR3 region has 16 residues. The CDR3 protein is CASSQEAGYRSYEQYF. CDR3 nucleotides: TGCGCCAGCAGCCAAGAAGCGGGATACCGCTCCTACGAGCAGTACTTC.

V is TRBV28 and J is TRBJ1-3; D is unresolved. Trimming pared 7 bases from V and 3 bases from J, leaving 13 bases between. Germline loops: CDR1 MDHEN, CDR2 SYDVKM. This CDR3 is 14 amino acids long. The CDR3 is CASKPRGIGNTIYF. CDR3 sequence (DNA): TGTGCCAGCAAACCCAGAGGGATTGGAAACACCATATATTTT.

This sequence joins TRBV7-3 and TRBJ1-5; TRBD1 might be the D (6 bases). The CDR3 is 13 residues long. V shed 1 base and J shed 5 bases, with 6 bases lying between them. Germline lookup yields CDR1 SGHTA and CDR2 FQGTGA. Written as DNA, the CDR3 is TGTGCCAGCAGCTTAAGACAGGATCAGCCCCAGCATTTT. It codes for CASSLRQDQPQHF.

The genes are TRBV30 and TRBJ2-7; 8 bases agree with TRBD1. Per germline, CDR1 GTSNPN and CDR2 SVGIG (reference sequence). V was pared by 0 bases and J by 6 bases, with 10 bases of the junction left unmatched. This CDR3 has 15 amino acids. In DNA form, the CDR3 reads TGTGCCTGGAGTGTGGTGGACAGGGAGGTGAGCGAGCAGTACTTC. This encodes CAWSVVDREVSEQYF.

This CDR3 is CASSQGPGITEAFF. Written as DNA, the CDR3 is TGTGCCAGCAGCCAAGGGCCAGGGATCACTGAAGCTTTCTTT. The rearrangement uses TRBV3-1 (or the pseudogene TRBV3-2) and TRBJ1-1, with D tentatively TRBD1 (5 bases). This CDR3 has 14 amino acids. Trimming took off 1 base at V and 4 bases at J, with 10 bases between the two ends. Germline lookup yields CDR1 LGHDT and CDR2 YNNKEL (reference sequence).

This chain's CDR3 is CASSQPGVNTEAFF. The CDR3, as DNA: TGCGCCAGCAGCCAACCGGGGGTGAACACTGAAGCTTTCTTT. This chain links TRBV4-1 with TRBJ1-1, with D possibly matching TRBD1 (5 bases). The CDR3 extends over 14 amino acids. Germline CDR1 is MGHRA and CDR2 is YSYEKL. V was pared by 2 bases and J by 0 bases, with 7 bases between.

V and J are TRBV19 and TRBJ1-5, with TRBD1 as a possible D gene (6 bases). The CDR3 has 14 amino acids. Germline lookup yields CDR1 LNHDA and CDR2 SQIVND (reference sequence). The V end was cut by 10 bases, the J end by 0 bases, with 13 bases between. The CDR3: CATNREYSNQPQHF. Written as DNA, the CDR3 is TGTGCCACCAACAGGGAGTATAGCAATCAGCCCCAGCATTTT.